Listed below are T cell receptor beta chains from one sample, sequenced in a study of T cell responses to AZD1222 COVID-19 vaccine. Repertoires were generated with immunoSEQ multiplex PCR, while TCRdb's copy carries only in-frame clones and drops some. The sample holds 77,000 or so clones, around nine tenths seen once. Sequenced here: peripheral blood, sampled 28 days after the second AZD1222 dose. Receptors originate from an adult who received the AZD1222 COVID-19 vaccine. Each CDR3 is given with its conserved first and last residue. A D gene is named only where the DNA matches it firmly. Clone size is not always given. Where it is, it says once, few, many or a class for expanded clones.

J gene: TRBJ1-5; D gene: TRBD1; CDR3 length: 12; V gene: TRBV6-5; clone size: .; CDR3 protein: CASRDRHQPQHF; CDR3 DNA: TGTGCCAGCAGGGACAGGCATCAGCCCCAGCATTTT
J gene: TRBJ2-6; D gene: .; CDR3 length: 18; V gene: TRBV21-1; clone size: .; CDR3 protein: CASSDRGQGLSGANVLTF; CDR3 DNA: TGTGCCAGCAGCGATAGGGGACAGGGGCTCTCTGGGGCCAACGTCCTGACTTTC
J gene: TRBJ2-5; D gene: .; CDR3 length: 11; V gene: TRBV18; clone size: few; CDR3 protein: CASSPEGTQYF; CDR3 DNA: TGTGCCAGCTCACCTGAGGGGACCCAGTACTTC
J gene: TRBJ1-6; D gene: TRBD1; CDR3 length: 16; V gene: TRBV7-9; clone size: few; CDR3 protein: CASSLHGTANNSPLHF; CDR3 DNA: TGTGCCAGCAGCCTCCACGGGACAGCAAATAATTCACCCCTCCACTTT
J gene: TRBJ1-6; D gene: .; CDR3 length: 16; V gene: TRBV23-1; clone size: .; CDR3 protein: CASPPNRAKGNSPLHF; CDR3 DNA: TGCGCCAGCCCCCCCAACAGGGCCAAAGGGAATTCACCCCTCCACTTT
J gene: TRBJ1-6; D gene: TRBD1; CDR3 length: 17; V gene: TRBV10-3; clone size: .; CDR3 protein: CAISERVVGQSNSPLHF; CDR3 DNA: TGTGCCATCAGTGAACGGGTGGTGGGACAGAGTAATTCACCCCTCCACTTT
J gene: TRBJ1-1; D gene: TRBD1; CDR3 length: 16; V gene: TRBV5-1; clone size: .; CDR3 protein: CASLGTGPGMNTEAFF; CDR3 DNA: TGCGCCAGCCTGGGGACAGGGCCAGGTATGAACACTGAAGCTTTCTTT
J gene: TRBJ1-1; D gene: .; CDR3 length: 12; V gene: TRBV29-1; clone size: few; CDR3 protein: CSVVGGGTEAFF; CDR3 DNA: TGCAGCGTTGTTGGGGGTGGGACTGAAGCTTTCTTT
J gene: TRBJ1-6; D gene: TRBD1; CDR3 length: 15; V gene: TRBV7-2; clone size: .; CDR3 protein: CASSLGQGRNSPLHF; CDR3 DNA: TGTGCCAGCAGCTTGGGACAGGGGCGTAATTCACCCCTCCACTTT
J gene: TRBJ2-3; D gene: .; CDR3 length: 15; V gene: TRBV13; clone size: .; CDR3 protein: CASSLGGVPGVTQYF; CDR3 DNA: TGTGCCAGCAGCTTAGGCGGGGTCCCAGGGGTTACGCAGTATTTT
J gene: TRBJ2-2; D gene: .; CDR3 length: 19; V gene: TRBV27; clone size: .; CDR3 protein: CASSLGRSGVQQGTGELFF; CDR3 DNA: TGTGCCAGCAGTTTAGGTCGGAGTGGAGTACAGCAAGGCACCGGGGAGCTGTTTTTT
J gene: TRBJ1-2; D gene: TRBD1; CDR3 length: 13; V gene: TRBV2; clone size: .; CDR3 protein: CASGQGSIYGYTF; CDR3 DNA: TGTGCCAGCGGACAGGGGTCGATTTATGGCTACACCTTC
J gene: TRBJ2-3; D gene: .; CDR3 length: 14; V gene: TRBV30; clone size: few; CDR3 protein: CAWSSGSGTDTQYF; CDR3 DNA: TGTGCCTGGAGTTCAGGGTCGGGGACAGATACGCAGTATTTT
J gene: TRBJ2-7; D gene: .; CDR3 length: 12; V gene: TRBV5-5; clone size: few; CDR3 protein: CASRSGAREQYF; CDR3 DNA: TGTGCCAGTCGCTCGGGGGCCAGGGAGCAGTACTTC
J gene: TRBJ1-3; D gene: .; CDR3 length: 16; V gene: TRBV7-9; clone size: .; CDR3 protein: CASSLPKDSRRNTIYF; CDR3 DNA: TGTGCCAGCAGCCTACCGAAGGACAGCAGAAGGAACACCATATATTTT
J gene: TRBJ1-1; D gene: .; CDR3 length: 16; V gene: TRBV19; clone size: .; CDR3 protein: CASSMGSEYVNTEAFF; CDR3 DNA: TGTGCCAGTAGTATGGGGTCAGAGTACGTGAACACTGAAGCTTTCTTT
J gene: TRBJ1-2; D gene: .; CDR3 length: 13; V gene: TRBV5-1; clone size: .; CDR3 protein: CASSSEGPLGYTF; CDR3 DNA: TGCGCCAGCAGCTCGGAGGGACCTCTGGGCTACACCTTC
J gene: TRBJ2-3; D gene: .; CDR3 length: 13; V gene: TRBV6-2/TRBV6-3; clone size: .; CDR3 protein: CASSVQGPDTQYF; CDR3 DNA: TGTGCCAGCAGTGTCCAGGGGCCGGATACGCAGTATTTT
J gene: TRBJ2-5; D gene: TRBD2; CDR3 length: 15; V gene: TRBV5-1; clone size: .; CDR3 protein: CASSLSGAPQETQYF; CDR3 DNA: TGCGCCAGCAGCCTAAGCGGGGCACCTCAAGAGACCCAGTACTTC
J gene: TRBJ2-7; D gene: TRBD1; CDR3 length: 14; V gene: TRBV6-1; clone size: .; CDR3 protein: CASKGTEPSYEQYF; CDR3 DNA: TGTGCCAGCAAAGGGACAGAGCCGAGCTACGAGCAGTACTTC
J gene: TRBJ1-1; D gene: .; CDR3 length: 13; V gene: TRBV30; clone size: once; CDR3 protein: CAWSSGISTEAFF; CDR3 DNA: TGTGCCTGGAGTTCAGGGATCAGCACTGAAGCTTTCTTT
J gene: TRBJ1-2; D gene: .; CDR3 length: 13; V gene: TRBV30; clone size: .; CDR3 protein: CAWTPPGLEGYTF; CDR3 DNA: TGTGCCTGGACCCCCCCCGGCCTGGAGGGCTACACCTTC
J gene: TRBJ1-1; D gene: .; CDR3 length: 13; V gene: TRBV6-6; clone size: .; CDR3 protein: CASSYGRNAEAFF; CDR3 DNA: TGTGCCAGCAGTTACGGCAGGAACGCTGAAGCTTTCTTT
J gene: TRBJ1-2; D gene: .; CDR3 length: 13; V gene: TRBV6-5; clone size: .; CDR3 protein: CASSDRVPYGYTF; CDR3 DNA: TGTGCCAGCAGCGATCGAGTCCCCTATGGCTACACCTTC
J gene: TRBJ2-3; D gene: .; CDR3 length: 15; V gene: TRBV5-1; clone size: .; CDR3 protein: CASTPFGLITDTQYF; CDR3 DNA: TGCGCCAGCACCCCTTTTGGACTCATCACAGATACGCAGTATTTT
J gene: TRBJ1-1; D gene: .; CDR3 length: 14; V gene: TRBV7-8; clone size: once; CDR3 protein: CASSSGPAVSKAFF; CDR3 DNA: TGTGCCAGCAGCTCGGGGCCCGCAGTGTCTAAAGCTTTCTTT
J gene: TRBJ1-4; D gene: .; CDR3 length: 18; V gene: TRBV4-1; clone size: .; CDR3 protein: CASSQDPRTLATNEKLFF; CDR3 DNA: TGCGCCAGCAGCCAAGACCCCAGGACCCTCGCAACTAATGAAAAACTGTTTTTT
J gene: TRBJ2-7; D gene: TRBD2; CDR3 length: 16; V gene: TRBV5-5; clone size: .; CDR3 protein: CASSLDGGGTPYEQYF; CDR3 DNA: TGTGCCAGCAGTTTGGACGGCGGGGGAACCCCCTACGAGCAGTACTTC
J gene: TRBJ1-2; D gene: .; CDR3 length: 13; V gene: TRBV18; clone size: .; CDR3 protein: CASSPSDKRGYTF; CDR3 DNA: TGTGCCAGCTCACCGTCGGACAAGAGGGGCTACACCTTC
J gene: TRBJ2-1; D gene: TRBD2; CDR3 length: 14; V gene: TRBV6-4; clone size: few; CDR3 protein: CASSEGLAGFEQFF; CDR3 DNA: TGTGCCAGCAGTGAGGGACTAGCGGGGTTTGAGCAGTTCTTC
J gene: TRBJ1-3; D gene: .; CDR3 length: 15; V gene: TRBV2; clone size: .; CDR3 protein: CASRVDTTSGNTIYF; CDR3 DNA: TGTGCCAGCAGGGTAGACACAACCTCTGGAAACACCATATATTTT
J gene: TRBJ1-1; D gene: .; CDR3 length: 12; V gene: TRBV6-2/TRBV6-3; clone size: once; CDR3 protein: CASSVGDTEAFF; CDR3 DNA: TGTGCCAGCAGTGTGGGGGACACTGAAGCTTTCTTT
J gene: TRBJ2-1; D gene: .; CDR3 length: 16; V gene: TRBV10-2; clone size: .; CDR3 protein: CASREGGGGKYNEQFF; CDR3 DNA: TGCGCCAGCAGAGAAGGTGGAGGGGGCAAGTACAATGAGCAGTTCTTC
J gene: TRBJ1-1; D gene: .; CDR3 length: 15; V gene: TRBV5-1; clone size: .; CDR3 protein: CASSFSPSGNTEAFF; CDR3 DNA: TGCGCCAGCAGCTTCAGCCCCTCGGGGAACACTGAAGCTTTCTTT
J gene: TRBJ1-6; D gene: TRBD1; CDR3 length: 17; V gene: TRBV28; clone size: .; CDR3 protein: CASRTTGTGATGSPLHF; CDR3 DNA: TGTGCCAGCAGAACAACCGGGACAGGGGCGACGGGGTCACCCCTCCACTTT
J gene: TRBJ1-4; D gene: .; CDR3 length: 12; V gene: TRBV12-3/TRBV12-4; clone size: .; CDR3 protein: CASSGSTEKLFF; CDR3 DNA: TGTGCCAGCAGCGGGTCAACCGAAAAACTGTTTTTT
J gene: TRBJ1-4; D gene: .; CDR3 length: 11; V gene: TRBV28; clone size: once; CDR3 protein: CASTLDEKLFF; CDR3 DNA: TGTGCCAGCACTTTAGACGAAAAACTGTTTTTT